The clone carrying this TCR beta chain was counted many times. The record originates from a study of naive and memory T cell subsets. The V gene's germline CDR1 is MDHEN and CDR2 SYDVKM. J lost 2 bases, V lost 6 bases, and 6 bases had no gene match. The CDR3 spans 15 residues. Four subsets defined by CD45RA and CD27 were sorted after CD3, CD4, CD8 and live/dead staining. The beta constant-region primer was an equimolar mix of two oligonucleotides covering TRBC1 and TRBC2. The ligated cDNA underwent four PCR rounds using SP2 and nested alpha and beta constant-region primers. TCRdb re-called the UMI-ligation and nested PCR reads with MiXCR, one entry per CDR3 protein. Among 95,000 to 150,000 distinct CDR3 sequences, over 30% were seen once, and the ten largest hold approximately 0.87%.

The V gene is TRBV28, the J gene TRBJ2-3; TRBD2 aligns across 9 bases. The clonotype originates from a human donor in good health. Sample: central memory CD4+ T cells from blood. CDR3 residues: CASSRPGLATDTQYF. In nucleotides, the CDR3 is TGTGCCAGCAGCCGGCCGGGACTAGCCACAGATACGCAGTATTTT.